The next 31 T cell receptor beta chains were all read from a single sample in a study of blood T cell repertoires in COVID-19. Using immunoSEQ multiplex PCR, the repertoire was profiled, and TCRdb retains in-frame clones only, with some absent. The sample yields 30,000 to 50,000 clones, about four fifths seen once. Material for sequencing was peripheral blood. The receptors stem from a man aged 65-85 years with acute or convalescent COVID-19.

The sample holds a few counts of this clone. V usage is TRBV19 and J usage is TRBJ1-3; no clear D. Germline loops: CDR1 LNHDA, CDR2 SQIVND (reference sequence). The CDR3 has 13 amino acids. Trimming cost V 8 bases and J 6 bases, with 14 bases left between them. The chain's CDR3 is CASAGEGLNTIYF. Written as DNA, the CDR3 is TGTGCCAGTGCCGGCGAGGGTTTAAACACCATATATTTT. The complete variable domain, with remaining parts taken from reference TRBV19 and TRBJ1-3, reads DGGITQSPKYLFRKEGQNVTLSCEQNLNHDAMYWYRQDPGQGLRLIYYSQIVNDFQKGDIAEGYSVSREKKESFPLTVTSAQKNPTAFYLCASAGEGLNTIYFGEGSWLTVV.

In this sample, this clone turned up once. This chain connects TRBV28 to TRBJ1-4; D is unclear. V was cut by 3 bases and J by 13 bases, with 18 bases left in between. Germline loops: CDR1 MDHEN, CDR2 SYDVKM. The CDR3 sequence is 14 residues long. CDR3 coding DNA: TGTGCCAGCAGTTTGGATAACCCCCTCGAGGGACTGTTTTTT. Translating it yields CASSLDNPLEGLFF.

As DNA, the CDR3 is TGTGCCAGCAGTGATACAGGGAGGGCTCAGCCCCAGCATTTT. Its protein is CASSDTGRAQPQHF. J is TRBJ1-5 and V is TRBV2; maybe TRBD1 (6 bases). From germline, CDR1 is SNHLY and CDR2 FYNNEI. The CDR3 totals 14 residues. V lost 3 bases, J lost 6 bases, and 12 bases lay in between.

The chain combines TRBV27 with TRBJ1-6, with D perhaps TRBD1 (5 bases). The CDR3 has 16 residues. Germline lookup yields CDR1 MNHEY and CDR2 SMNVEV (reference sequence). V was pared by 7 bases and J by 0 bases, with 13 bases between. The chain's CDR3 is CASNTGGTSYNSPLHF. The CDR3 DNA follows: TGTGCCAGCAATACCGGAGGGACCTCCTATAATTCACCCCTCCACTTT.

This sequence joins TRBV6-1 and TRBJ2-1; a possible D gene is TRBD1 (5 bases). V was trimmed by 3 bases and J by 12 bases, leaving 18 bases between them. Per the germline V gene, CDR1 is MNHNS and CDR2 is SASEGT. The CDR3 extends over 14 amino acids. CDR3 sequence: CASSDQLLTGVQFF. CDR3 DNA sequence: TGTGCCAGCAGTGATCAACTCCTCACAGGAGTGCAGTTCTTC.

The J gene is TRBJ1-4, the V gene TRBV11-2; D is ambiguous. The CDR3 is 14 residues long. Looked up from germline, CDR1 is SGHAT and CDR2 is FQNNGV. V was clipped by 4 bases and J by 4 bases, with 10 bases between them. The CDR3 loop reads CASSWASFNEKLFF. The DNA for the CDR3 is TGTGCCAGCAGCTGGGCCAGTTTTAATGAAAAACTGTTTTTT. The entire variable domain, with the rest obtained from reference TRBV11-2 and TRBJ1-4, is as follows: EAGVAQSPRYKIIEKRQSVAFWCNPISGHATLYWYQQILGQGPKLLIQFQNNGVVDDSQLPKDRFSAERLKGVDSTLKIQPAKLEDSAVYLCASSWASFNEKLFFGSGTQLSVL.

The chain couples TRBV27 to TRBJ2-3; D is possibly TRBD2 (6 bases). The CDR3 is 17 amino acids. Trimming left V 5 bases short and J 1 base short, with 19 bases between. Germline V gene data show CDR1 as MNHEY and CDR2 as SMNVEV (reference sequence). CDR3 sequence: CASSPTLAVAGTDTQYF. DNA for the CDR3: TGTGCCAGCAGTCCAACATTAGCGGTGGCGGGCACAGATACGCAGTATTTT.

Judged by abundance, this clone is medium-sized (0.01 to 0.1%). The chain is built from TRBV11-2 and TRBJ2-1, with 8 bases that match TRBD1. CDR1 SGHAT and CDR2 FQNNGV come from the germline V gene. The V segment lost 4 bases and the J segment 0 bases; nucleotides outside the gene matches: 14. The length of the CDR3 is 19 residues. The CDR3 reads CASSSRVQGASSSYNEQFF. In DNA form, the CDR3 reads TGTGCCAGCAGCTCACGGGTTCAGGGGGCCTCTAGCTCCTACAATGAGCAGTTCTTC.

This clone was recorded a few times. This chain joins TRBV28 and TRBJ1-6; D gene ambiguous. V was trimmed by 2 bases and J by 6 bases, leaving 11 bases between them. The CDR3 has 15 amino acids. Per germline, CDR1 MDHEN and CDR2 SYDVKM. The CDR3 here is CASSLMGRTNSPLHF. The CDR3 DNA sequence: TGTGCCAGCAGTTTAATGGGGAGAACTAATTCACCCCTCCACTTT.

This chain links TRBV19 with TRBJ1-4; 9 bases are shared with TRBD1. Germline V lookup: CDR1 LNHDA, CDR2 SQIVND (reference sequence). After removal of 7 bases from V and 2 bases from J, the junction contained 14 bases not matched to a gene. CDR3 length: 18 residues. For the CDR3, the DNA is TGTGCCAGTACCGGAGGAGGGGGACAGGGAGCCACTAATGAAAAACTGTTTTTT. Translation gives CASTGGGGQGATNEKLFF.

The CDR3 DNA reads TGCAGCGTTGAAATTGGCGCCGGCGGGGAGACCCAGTACTTC. The encoded protein is CSVEIGAGGETQYF. The genes are TRBV29-1 and TRBJ2-5; D perhaps matches TRBD2 (5 bases). This CDR3 spans 14 amino acids. Per germline, CDR1 SQVTM and CDR2 ANQGSEA. V shed 2 bases and J shed 5 bases, with 15 bases lying between them.

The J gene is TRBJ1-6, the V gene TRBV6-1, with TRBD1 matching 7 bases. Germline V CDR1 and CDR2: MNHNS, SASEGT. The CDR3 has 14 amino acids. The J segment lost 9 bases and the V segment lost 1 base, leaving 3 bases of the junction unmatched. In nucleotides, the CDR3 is TGTGCCAGCAGTGAAGGAGGGGGCGGTTCACCCCTCCACTTT. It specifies CASSEGGGGSPLHF.

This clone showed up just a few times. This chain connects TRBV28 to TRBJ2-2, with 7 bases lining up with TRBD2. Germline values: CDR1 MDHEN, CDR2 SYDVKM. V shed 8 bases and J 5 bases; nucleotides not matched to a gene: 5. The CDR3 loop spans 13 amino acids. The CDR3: CASYRAGTGELFF. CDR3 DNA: TGTGCCAGCTACCGAGCGGGGACCGGGGAGCTGTTTTTT.

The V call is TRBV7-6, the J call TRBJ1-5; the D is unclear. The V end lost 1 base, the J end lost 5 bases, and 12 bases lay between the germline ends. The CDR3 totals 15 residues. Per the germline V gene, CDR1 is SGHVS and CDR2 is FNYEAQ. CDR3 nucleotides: TGTGCCAGCAGCTTAGGGCCGCTGGCGGATCAGCCCCAGCATTTT. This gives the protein CASSLGPLADQPQHF. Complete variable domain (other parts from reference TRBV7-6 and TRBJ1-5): GAGVSQSPRYKVTKRGQDVALRCDPISGHVSLYWYRQALGQGPEFLTYFNYEAQQDKSGLPNDRFSAERPEGSISTLTIQRTEQRDSAMYRCASSLGPLADQPQHFGDGTRLSIL.

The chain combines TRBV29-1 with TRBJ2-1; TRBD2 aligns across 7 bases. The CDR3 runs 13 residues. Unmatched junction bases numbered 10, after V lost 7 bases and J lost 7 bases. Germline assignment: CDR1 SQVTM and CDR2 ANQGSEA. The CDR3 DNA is TGCAGCGCCCCGGGGGAGGGCCAAAATGAGCAGTTCTTC. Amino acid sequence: CSAPGEGQNEQFF.

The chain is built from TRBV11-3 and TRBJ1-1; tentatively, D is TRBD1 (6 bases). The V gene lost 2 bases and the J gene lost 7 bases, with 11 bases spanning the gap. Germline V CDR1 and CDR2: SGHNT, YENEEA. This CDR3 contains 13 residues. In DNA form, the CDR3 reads TGTGCCAGCAGCTTAACACAGGGCGGTGAAGCTTTCTTT. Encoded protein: CASSLTQGGEAFF.

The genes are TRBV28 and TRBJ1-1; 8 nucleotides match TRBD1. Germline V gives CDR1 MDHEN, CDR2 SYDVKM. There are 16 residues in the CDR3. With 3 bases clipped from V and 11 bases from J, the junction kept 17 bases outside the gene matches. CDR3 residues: CASSFPSLGQVGRAFF. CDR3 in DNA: TGTGCCAGCAGTTTCCCCTCCTTGGGACAGGTAGGAAGGGCTTTCTTT.

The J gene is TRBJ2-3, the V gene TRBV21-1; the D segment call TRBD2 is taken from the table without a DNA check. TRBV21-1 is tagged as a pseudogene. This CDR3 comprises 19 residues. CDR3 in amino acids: CASSKALVLAGGITDTQYF. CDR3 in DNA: TGTGCCAGCAGCAAAGCGCTAGTATTAGCGGGAGGAATAACAGATACGCAGTATTTT.

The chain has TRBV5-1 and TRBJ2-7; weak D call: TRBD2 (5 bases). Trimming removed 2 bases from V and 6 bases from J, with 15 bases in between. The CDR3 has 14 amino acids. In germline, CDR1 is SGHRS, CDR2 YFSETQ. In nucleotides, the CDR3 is TGCGCCAGCAGCTTATATCCAGCGGCCGGCGAGCAGTACTTC. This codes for CASSLYPAAGEQYF.

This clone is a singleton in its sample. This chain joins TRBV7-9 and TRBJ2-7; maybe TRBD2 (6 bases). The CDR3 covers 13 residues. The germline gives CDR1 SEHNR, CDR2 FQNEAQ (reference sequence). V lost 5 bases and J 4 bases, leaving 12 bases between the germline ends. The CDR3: CASSPFGGYEQYF. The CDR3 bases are TGTGCCAGCAGCCCATTCGGAGGGTACGAGCAGTACTTC.

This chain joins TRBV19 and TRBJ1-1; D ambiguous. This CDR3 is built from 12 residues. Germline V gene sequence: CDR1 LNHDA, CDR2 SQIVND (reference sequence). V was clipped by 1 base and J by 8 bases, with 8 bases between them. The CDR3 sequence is CASSIGDLEAFF. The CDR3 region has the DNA TGTGCCAGTAGTATAGGAGACTTAGAAGCTTTCTTT.

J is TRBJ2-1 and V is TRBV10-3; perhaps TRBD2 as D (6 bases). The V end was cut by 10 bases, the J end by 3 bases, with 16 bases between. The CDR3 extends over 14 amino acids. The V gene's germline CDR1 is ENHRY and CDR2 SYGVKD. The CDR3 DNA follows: TGTGCCACCCTAGAAGCGGGCGGCTACAATGAGCAGTTCTTC. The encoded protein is CATLEAGGYNEQFF.

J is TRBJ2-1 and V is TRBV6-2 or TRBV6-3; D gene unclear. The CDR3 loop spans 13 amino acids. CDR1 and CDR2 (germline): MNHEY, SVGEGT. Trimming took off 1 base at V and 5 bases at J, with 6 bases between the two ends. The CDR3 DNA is TGTGCCAGCAGTTACTTCGGTAACAATGAGCAGTTCTTC. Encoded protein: CASSYFGNNEQFF.

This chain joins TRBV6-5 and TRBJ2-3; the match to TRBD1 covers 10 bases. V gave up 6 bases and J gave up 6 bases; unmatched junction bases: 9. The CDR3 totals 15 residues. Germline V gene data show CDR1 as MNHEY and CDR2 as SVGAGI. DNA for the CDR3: TGTGCCAGCAGCGCTAGGGACAGGGGAGTGGATACGCAGTATTTT. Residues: CASSARDRGVDTQYF.

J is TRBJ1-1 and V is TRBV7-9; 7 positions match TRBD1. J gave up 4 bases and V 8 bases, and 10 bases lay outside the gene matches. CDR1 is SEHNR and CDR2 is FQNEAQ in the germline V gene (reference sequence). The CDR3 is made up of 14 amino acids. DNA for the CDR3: TGTGCCAGCGACCGGTGGGGACAGCCCACTGAAGCTTTCTTT. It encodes CASDRWGQPTEAFF.

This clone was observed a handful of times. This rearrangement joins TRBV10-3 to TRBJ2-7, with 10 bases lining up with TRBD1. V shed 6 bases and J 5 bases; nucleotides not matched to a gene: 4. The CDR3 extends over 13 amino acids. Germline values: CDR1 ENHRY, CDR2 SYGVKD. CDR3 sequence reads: CAISGDRGHEQYF. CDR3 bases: TGTGCCATCAGCGGGGACAGGGGCCACGAGCAGTACTTC.

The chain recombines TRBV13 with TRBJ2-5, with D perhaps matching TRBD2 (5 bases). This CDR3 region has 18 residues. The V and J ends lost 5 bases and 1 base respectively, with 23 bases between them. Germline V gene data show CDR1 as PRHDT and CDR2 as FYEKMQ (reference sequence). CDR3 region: CASSPGQGGPLLQETQYF. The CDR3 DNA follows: TGTGCCAGCAGCCCCGGTCAAGGAGGACCGCTGCTCCAAGAGACCCAGTACTTC.

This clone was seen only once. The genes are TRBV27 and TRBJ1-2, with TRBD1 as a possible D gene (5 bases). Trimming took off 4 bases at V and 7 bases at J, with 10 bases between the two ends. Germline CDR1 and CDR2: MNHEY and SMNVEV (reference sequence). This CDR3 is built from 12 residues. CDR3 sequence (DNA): TGTGCCAGCAGTTCAGGGTTTCGTGGCTACACCTTC. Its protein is CASSSGFRGYTF.

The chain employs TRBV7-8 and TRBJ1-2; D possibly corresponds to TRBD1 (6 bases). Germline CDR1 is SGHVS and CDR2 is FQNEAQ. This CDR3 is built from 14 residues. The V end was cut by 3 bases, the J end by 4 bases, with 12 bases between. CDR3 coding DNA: TGTGCCAGCAGCTTCGGACAGATCGGCTATGGCTACACCTTC. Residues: CASSFGQIGYGYTF.

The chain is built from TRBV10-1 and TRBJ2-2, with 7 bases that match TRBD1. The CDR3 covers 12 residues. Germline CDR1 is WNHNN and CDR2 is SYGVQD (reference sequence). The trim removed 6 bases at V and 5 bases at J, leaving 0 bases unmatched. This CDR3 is CASRTGTGELFF. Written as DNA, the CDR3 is TGCGCCAGCAGGACAGGGACCGGGGAGCTGTTTTTT.

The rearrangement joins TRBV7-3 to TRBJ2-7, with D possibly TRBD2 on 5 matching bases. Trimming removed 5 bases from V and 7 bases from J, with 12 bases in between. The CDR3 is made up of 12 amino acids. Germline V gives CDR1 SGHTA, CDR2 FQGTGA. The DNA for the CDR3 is TGTGCCAGCAGCACCGCGACGGGGGAGCAGTACTTC. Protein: CASSTATGEQYF.